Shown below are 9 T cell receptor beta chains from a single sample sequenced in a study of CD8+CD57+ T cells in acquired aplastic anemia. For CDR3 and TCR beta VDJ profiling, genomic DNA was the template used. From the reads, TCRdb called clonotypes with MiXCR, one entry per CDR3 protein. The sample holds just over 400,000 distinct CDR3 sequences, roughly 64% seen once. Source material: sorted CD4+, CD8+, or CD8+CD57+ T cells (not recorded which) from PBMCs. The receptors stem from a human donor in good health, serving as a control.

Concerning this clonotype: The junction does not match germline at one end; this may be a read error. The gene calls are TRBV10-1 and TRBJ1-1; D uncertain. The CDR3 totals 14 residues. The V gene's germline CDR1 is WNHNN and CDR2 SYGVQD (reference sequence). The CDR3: CASIVEVGSAEAFF. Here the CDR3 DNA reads TGTGCCAGCATTGTGGAAGTTGGGAGCGCTGAAGCTTTCTTC.

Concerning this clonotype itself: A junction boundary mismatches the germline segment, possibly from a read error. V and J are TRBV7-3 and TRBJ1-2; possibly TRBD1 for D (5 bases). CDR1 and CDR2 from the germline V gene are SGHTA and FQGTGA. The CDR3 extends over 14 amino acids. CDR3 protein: CASRRNRQTPHYIF. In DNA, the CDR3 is TGTGCCAGCAGGCGCAACAGGCAGACCCCGCACTACATCTTC.

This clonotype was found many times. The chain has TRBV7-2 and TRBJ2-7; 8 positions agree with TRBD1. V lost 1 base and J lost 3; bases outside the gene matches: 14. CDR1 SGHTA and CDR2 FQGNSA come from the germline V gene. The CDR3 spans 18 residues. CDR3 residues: CASSLVVIPGTGNYEQYF. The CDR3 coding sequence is TGTGCCAGCAGCTTAGTGGTAATCCCCGGGACAGGAAACTACGAGCAGTACTTC.

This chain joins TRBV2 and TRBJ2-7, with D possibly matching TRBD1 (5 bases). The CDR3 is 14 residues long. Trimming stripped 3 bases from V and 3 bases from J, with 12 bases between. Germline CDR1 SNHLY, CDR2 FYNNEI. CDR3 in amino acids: CASSEAQAYYEQYF. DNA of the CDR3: TGTGCCAGCAGTGAGGCACAGGCTTACTACGAGCAGTACTTC.

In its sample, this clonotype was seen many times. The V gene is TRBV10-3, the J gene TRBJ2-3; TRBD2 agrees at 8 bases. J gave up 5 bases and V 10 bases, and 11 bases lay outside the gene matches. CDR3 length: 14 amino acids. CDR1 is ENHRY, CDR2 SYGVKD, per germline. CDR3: CATKPGLDKDTQYF. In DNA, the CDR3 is TGTGCCACCAAGCCGGGACTAGATAAAGATACGCAGTATTTT.

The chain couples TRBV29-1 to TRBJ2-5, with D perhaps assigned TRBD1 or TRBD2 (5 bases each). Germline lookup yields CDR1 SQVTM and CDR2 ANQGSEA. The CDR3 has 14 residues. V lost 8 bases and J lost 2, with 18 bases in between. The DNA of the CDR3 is TGCAGCTTGGCCCTCGGGACGATACAAGAGACCCAGTACTTC. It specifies CSLALGTIQETQYF.

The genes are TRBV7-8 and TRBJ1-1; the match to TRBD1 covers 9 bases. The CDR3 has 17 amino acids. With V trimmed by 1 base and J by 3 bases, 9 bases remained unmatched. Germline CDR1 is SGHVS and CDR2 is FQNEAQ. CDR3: CASSLDTGGGRYTEAFF. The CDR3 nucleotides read TGTGCCAGCAGCTTAGATACAGGGGGCGGGAGATACACTGAAGCTTTCTTT.

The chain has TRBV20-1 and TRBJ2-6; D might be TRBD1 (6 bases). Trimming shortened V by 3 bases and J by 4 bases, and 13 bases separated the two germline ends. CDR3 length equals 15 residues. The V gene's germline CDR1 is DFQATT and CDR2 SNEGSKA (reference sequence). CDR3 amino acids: CSASNTGTGANVLTF. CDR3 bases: TGCAGTGCTAGCAACACCGGGACAGGGGCCAACGTCCTGACTTTC.

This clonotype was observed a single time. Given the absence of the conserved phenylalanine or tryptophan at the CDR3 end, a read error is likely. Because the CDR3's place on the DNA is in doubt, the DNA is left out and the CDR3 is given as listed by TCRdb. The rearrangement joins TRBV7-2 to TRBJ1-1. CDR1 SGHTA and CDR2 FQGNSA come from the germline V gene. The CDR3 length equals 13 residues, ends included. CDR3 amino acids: CASSPPVGRVGVS.